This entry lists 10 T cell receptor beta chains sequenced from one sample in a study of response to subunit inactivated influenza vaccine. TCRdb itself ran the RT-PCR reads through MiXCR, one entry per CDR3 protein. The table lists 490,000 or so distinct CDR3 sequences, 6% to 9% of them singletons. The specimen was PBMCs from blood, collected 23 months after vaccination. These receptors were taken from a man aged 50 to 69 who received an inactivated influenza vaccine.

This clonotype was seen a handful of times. Written as DNA, the CDR3 is TGTGCCAGCAGCGGAGGGACTAGCGGGAGCTCCTACGAGCAGTACTTC. This translates into CASSGGTSGSSYEQYF. This chain links TRBV5-6 with TRBJ2-7; TRBD2 agrees at 14 bases. Germline V CDR1 and CDR2: SGHDT, YYEEEE. The CDR3 spans 16 residues. With V trimmed by 4 bases and J by 0 bases, 3 bases remained unmatched.

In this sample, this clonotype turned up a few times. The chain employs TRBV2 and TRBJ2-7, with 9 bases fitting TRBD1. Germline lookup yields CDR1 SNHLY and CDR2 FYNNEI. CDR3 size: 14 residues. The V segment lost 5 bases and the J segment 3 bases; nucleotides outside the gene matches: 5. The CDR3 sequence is CASSSDRGLYEQYF. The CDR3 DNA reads TGTGCCAGCAGTTCGGACAGGGGCCTCTACGAGCAGTACTTC. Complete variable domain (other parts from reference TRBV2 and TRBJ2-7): EPEVTQTPSHQVTQMGQEVILRCVPISNHLYFYWYRQILGQKVEFLVSFYNNEISEKSEIFDDQFSVERPDGSNFTLKIRSTKLEDSAMYFCASSSDRGLYEQYFGPGTRLTVT.

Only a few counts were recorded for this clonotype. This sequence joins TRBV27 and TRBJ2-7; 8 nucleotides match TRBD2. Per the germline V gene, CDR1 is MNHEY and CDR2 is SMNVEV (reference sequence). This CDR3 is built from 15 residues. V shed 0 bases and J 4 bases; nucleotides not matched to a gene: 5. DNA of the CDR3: TGTGCCAGCAGTTTATCGATTAGCGGGACGTACGAGCAGTACTTC. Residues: CASSLSISGTYEQYF.

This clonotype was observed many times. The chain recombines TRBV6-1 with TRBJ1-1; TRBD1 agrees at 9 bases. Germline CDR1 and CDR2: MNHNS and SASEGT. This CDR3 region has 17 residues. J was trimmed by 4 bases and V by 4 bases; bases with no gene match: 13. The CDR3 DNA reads TGTGCCAGCAGTGCGATGGGGACAGGGACCGGCAGCACTGAAGCTTTCTTT. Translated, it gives CASSAMGTGTGSTEAFF.

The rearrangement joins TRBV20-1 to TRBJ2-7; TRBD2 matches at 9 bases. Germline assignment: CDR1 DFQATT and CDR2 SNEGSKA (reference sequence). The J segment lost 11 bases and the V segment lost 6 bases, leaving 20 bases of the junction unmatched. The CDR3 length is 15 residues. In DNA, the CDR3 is TGCAGTGCCGATACCAGTACACTAGCGGGTGTTGTGGAGTACTTC. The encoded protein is CSADTSTLAGVVEYF.

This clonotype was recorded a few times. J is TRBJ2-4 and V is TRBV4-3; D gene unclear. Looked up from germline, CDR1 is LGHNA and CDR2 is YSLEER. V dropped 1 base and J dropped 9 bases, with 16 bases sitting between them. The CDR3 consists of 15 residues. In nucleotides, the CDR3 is TGCGCCAGCAGCCAAGCTTTACTCCTCGGCGGCATTCAGTACTTC. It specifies CASSQALLLGGIQYF.

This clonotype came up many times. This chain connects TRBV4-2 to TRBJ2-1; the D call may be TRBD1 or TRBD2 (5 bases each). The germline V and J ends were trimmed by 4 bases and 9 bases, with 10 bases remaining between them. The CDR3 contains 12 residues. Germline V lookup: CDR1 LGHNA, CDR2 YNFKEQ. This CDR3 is CASSPSGPEQFF. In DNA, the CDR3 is TGTGCCAGCAGCCCATCGGGACCTGAGCAGTTCTTC.

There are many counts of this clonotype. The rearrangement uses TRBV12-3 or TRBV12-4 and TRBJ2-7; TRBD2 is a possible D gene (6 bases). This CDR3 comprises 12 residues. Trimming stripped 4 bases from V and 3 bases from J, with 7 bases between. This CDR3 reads CASSWGGYEQYF. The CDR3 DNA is TGTGCCAGCAGTTGGGGAGGCTACGAGCAGTACTTC.

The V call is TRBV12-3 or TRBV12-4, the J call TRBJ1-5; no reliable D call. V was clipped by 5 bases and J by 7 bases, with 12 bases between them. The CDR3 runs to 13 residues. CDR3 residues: CASSRRVGQPQHF. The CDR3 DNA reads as TGTGCCAGCAGTCGGAGGGTCGGACAGCCCCAGCATTTT.

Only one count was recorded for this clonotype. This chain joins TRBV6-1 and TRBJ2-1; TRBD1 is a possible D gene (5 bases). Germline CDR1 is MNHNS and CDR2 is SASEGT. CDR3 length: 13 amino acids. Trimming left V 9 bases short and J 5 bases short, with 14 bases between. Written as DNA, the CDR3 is TGTGCCAGACCTACCCGCAGGGACAATGAGCAGTTCTTC. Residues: CARPTRRDNEQFF.